This TCR beta chain was identified in a study of early T cells in non-severe SARS-CoV-2 infection. The sample holds many counts of this clonotype. The CDR3 length is 12 residues. The ends were cut back, 3 bases at V and 5 bases at J, with 10 bases in the middle. CDR1 and CDR2 from the germline V gene are DFQATT and SNEGSKA (reference sequence). Unique molecular identifiers were added to individual cDNA molecules. TCRdb used MiXCR to reprocess the 5' RACE reads, holding one entry per CDR3 protein. The profile shows roughly 8,500 distinct CDR3 sequences, under 5.5% of them singletons. Sequenced: whole blood. The receptor's source is an adult who was a healthcare worker with PCR-confirmed SARS-CoV-2 infection or an uninfected control (not recorded which). The V and J genes are TRBV20-1 and TRBJ2-5, with D possibly being TRBD2 (5 bases). The CDR3 bases are TGCAGTGCTAGTATCACGGGGGAGACCCAGTACTTC. Its translation is CSASITGETQYF.